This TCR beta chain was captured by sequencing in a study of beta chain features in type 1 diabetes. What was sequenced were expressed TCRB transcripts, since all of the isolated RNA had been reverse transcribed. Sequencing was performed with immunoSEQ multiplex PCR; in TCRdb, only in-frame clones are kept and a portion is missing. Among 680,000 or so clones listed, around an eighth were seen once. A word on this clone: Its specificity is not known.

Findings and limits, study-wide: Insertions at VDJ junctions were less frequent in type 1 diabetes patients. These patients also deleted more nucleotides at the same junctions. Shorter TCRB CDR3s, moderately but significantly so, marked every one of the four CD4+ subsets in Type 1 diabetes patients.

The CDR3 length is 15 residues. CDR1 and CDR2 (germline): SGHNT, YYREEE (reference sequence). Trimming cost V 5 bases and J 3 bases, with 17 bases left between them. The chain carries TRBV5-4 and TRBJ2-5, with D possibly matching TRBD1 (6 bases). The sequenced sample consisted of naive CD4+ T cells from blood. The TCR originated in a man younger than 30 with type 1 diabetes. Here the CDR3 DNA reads TGTGCCAGCAGACCCCGCACAGGGAGTGAAGAGACCCAGTACTTC. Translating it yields CASRPRTGSEETQYF.